The entry below gives a single TCR beta chain sequence along with its context. Its specific antigen is unknown. The junction differs from germline at one of its ends, possibly a read error. This sample was taken from a study of tumor and adjacent non-tumor tissue in lung cancer (dated by TCRdb to 2017 to 2018). A note on the overall study: Of the cohort, 11 to 12 patients had adenocarcinoma, 2 had squamous cell carcinoma and 1 had small cell lung cancer. Ages among the roughly 15 patients ranged from about 30 to 85 years, there were around 10 men and 5 women, and disease was at TNM stage I to III. Sequencing produced roughly 130 million productive TCRbeta reads in total, an average of about 4.2 million reads per sample. The study compared bulk TCRbeta repertoires between lung tumor tissue and matched distant non-tumor lung tissue from about 14 lung cancer patients. TCRbeta CDR3 sequencing was performed on 25 to 30 paired specimens, with one tumor sample and one normal lung sample collected per patient.

As encoded in the germline V gene (reference sequence), CDR1 is LNHNV while CDR2 is YYDKDF. Including cysteine and phenylalanine, the CDR3 has 14 amino acids. This entry keeps only the CDR3 DNA: 42 bases, framed from base 1. Receptor libraries were prepared by multiplex PCR. Reads for this sample came from an Illumina HiSeq 2500. TCRbeta libraries were constructed through three rounds of nested PCR with primers (Table S4) according to protocols adapted from ARM-PCR. Before sequencing, PCR products of 200-500 bp were cut from the gel and purified using the QIAquick gel extraction kit. As for how the authors treated the data: Trimmomatic was used to clean the reads, FLASH was used to merge the reads into complete CDR3 sequences, and MiTCR was used to assign the reads to V(D)J germline segments. VDJtools was used to compute clonal diversity as the inverse Simpson's index. A read counted as productive if the sequence was in-frame and lacked a premature stop codon. Through fastp at Q25 and MiXCR, TCRdb rebuilt clones from the public reads, retaining in-frame beta chains. Each entry is one CDR3 protein sequence, shown with its most common DNA and genes. The V and J calls shown here were made by TCRdb, not taken from the authors' results. The sample has about 43,000 distinct CDR3 sequences on record, roughly 60% of them singletons. Together, the top ten hold 45% of the sample.

RNA was isolated from bulk unsorted tissue, and RNA quality was assessed with a NanoDrop ND-1000 and an Agilent 2100. Distant non-tumor tissue taken more than 3 cm from the tumor edge was used as the normal lung sample. All donors had newly diagnosed lung cancer, had not received prior chemotherapy, and were admitted for thoracic surgery in China between August and November 2014. Anyone who had undergone radiotherapy or chemotherapy before, or who had another cancer at the same time, was left out of the study. Surgical tissue pieces of roughly 1-2.2 cm3 were preserved in RNAlater solution and were kept at -80 degrees C until use. The investigation overall reported the following: TCR diversity (inverse Simpson) was significantly higher in tumor than in normal lung tissue (approximately 400 vs 170, P = 0.0075, Mann-Whitney U test). A significantly larger cumulative share of the repertoire was made up by the top 100 clones in normal lung than in tumor tissue. Younger patients had significantly higher TCR diversity, and higher tumor TCR diversity was associated with shorter overall and disease-free survival. Peripheral blood was not sequenced, so blood TCRbeta repertoires in these lung cancer patients were not examined. The cohort had only about 16 patients, and the authors noted that larger samples and more detailed clinical data are needed. Neither the sequencing platform nor unique molecular identifiers are mentioned in the methods.

Sample: distant non-tumor lung tissue. The receptor was isolated from a man aged 45-65 years with non-small cell lung cancer. The chain was built from TRBV15 and TRBJ2-5; TRBD1 agrees with 9 junctional bases. The DNA sequence is given as TGTGCCACCAGCAACCGACAGGGGGGGGAGACCCAGAACTTC. Its product reads: CATSNRQGGETQNF.